This T cell receptor beta chain was documented in a study of cytomegalovirus exposure and HLA in healthy donors. Overall study findings and caveats: Earlier analysis looked at TCR beta V segments, and most were productive about 90% or about 30% of the time.

The CDR3 covers 18 residues. V trimming: 6 bases; J trimming: 4 bases; junction bases outside the gene matches: 16. CDR1 is SGHVS and CDR2 is FQNEAQ in the germline V gene. Concerning this clone: Its antigen remains unidentified.

The PCR was carried out with 60 Vbeta primers and 13 Jbeta primers. Sequencing used immunoSEQ multiplex PCR; TCRdb keeps in-frame clones, though not all of them. Counted here are roughly 240,000 clones, around 80% occurring once; the ten biggest clones make up around 0.45%. The chain combines TRBV7-8 with TRBJ1-2; 11 nucleotides agree with TRBD1. The sequenced sample consisted of PBMCs. This TCR was recovered from a boy aged 5-17 years in good health and CMV-seronegative. The CDR3 DNA reads TGTGCCAGCAGGCACAGGGGGGGGACAGGGGGTTCCTTCTATGGCTACACCTTC. Amino acids: CASRHRGGTGGSFYGYTF.